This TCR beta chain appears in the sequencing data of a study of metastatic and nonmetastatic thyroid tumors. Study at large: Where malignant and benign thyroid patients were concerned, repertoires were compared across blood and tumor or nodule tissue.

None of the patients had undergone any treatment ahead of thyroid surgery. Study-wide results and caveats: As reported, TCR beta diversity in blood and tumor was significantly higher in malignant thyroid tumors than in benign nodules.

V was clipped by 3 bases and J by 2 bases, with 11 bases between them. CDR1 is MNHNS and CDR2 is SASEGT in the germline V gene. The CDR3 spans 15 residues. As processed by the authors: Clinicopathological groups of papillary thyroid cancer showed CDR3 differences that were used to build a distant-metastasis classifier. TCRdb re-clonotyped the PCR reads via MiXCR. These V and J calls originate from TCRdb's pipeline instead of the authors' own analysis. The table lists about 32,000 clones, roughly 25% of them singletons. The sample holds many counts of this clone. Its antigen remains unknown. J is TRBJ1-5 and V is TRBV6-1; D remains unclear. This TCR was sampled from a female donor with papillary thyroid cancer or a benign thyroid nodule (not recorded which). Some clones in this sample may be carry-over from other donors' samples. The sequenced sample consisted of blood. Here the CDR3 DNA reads TGTGCCAGCAGTGATTCCCTAAGGGGCAATCAGCCCCAGCATTTT. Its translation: CASSDSLRGNQPQHF.